What follows are 11 T cell receptor beta chains derived from one specimen sequenced in a study of response to subunit inactivated influenza vaccine. In TCRdb, the RT-PCR reads were re-called with MiXCR into one record per CDR3 protein. Here the sample spans some 800,000 distinct CDR3 sequences, approximately 21% being singletons. The material sequenced was PBMCs from blood, taken more than 4 days after vaccination. The receptor set was obtained from a man aged 50 to 60 who received an inactivated influenza vaccine.

The rearrangement links TRBV5-4 to TRBJ2-3, with 8 bases identical to TRBD2. Germline values: CDR1 SGHNT, CDR2 YYREEE (reference sequence). This CDR3 has 13 residues. After removal of 0 bases from V and 14 bases from J, the junction contained 8 bases not matched to a gene. The CDR3 bases are TGTGCCAGCAGCTTGGACCTGGCGGGGGGTGGGTATTTT. It encodes CASSLDLAGGGYF.

This clonotype was detected ten times or more. V usage is TRBV11-2 and J usage is TRBJ2-1; 11 bases map to TRBD2. The CDR3 has 16 amino acids. V dropped 2 bases and J dropped 9; count of bases not matched to a gene: 9. Germline CDR1 SGHAT, CDR2 FQNNGV. The CDR3 reads CASSLSESSGGSEQFF. In nucleotides, the CDR3 is TGTGCCAGCAGCTTATCAGAATCTAGCGGGGGGTCTGAGCAGTTCTTC. Full variable domain (missing parts from reference TRBV11-2 and TRBJ2-1): EAGVAQSPRYKIIEKRQSVAFWCNPISGHATLYWYQQILGQGPKLLIQFQNNGVVDDSQLPKDRFSAERLKGVDSTLKIQPAKLEDSAVYLCASSLSESSGGSEQFFGPGTRLTVL.

The rearrangement links TRBV5-6 to TRBJ2-1, with a tentative D call TRBD2 (6 bases). The CDR3 runs to 18 residues. Germline V gene data show CDR1 as SGHDT and CDR2 as YYEEEE. V lost 0 bases, J lost 7 bases, and 23 bases lay in between. The CDR3 nucleotides are TGTGCCAGCAGCTTGGGCCCGGGACTTCTAGATAATATGAATGAGCAGTTCTTC. Translated, it gives CASSLGPGLLDNMNEQFF. The full variable domain, in which reference TRBV5-6 and TRBJ2-1 provide the parts outside the CDR3, is DAGVTQSPTHLIKTRGQQVTLRCSPKSGHDTVSWYQQALGQGPQFIFQYYEEEERQRGNFPDRFSGHQFPNYSSELNVNALLLGDSALYLCASSLGPGLLDNMNEQFFGPGTRLTVL.

The rearrangement links TRBV24-1 to TRBJ2-7; a possible D gene is TRBD1 (6 bases). The germline V and J ends were trimmed by 5 bases and 5 bases, with 12 bases remaining between them. CDR1 and CDR2 from the germline V gene are KGHDR and SFDVKD. CDR3 size: 13 residues. CDR3: CATSARGRNEQYF. In DNA form, the CDR3 reads TGTGCCACCAGTGCCAGGGGTCGAAACGAGCAGTACTTC.

This clonotype was seen a few times. The V call is TRBV9, the J call TRBJ2-7; 8 bases are a match to TRBD2. CDR1 is SGDLS and CDR2 is YYNGEE in the germline V gene. CDR3 length equals 14 residues. With 2 bases clipped from V and 6 bases from J, the junction kept 7 bases outside the gene matches. This CDR3 is CASSVRPREGEQYF. The DNA of the CDR3 is TGTGCCAGCAGCGTTAGACCCCGGGAGGGCGAGCAGTACTTC.

CDR3 DNA: TGCAGTGCTAGAGATCTCAGCTCCCCAGGCAACACTGAAGCTTTCTTT. Its translation: CSARDLSSPGNTEAFF. This sequence joins TRBV20-1 and TRBJ1-1; D call uncertain. CDR1 and CDR2 (germline): DFQATT, SNEGSKA (reference sequence). CDR3 length: 16 amino acids. Trimming stripped 0 bases from V and 2 bases from J, with 16 bases between.

This clonotype occurred many times. This sequence joins TRBV28 and TRBJ2-6; no clear D. Germline CDR1 and CDR2: MDHEN and SYDVKM. V dropped 2 bases and J dropped 1 base, with 3 bases sitting between them. The CDR3 has 14 amino acids. The CDR3 sequence is CASSLQSGANVLTF. In nucleotides, the CDR3 is TGTGCCAGCAGTTTACAATCTGGGGCCAACGTCCTGACTTTC.

This clonotype was seen a handful of times. The chain is built from TRBV12-3 or TRBV12-4 and TRBJ2-7, with D perhaps TRBD1 (5 bases). Trimming shortened V by 3 bases and J by 3 bases, and 12 bases separated the two germline ends. The length of the CDR3 is 14 residues. The CDR3 region is CASSLAGIFYEQYF. DNA for the CDR3: TGTGCCAGCAGTTTGGCAGGGATTTTCTACGAGCAGTACTTC.

This clonotype was seen only a few times. The V gene is TRBV7-8, the J gene TRBJ2-5, with 14 positions matching TRBD2. Germline lookup yields CDR1 SGHVS and CDR2 FQNEAQ. The ends lost 3 bases at V and 5 bases at J; junction bases unmatched: 14. This CDR3 is 19 amino acids long. The CDR3 sequence is CASSFSTSGGANIKETQYF. CDR3 nucleotide sequence: TGTGCCAGCAGCTTCTCGACTAGCGGGGGGGCCAATATTAAGGAGACCCAGTACTTC.

The chain employs TRBV15 and TRBJ2-1, with 7 positions matching TRBD2. With 2 bases clipped from V and 8 bases from J, the junction kept 12 bases outside the gene matches. The CDR3 has 16 residues. Germline assignment: CDR1 LNHNV and CDR2 YYDKDF (reference sequence). The CDR3 region is CATSRTGTNVGDEQFF. The CDR3 DNA reads as TGTGCCACCAGCAGAACCGGGACTAATGTTGGCGATGAGCAGTTCTTC. Full variable domain (outside the CDR3, taken from reference TRBV15 and TRBJ2-1): DAMVIQNPRYQVTQFGKPVTLSCSQTLNHNVMYWYQQKSSQAPKLLFHYYDKDFNNEADTPDNFQSRRPNTSFCFLDIRSPGLGDTAMYLCATSRTGTNVGDEQFFGPGTRLTVL.

V usage is TRBV7-9 and J usage is TRBJ1-1, with 7 bases aligning to TRBD1. Germline loops: CDR1 SEHNR, CDR2 FQNEAQ (reference sequence). J lost 0 bases, V lost 3 bases, and 7 bases had no gene match. The length of the CDR3 is 16 residues. As DNA, the CDR3 is TGTGCCAGCAGCTTGGGACAGACAGAGTTGAACACTGAAGCTTTCTTT. Translation gives CASSLGQTELNTEAFF.